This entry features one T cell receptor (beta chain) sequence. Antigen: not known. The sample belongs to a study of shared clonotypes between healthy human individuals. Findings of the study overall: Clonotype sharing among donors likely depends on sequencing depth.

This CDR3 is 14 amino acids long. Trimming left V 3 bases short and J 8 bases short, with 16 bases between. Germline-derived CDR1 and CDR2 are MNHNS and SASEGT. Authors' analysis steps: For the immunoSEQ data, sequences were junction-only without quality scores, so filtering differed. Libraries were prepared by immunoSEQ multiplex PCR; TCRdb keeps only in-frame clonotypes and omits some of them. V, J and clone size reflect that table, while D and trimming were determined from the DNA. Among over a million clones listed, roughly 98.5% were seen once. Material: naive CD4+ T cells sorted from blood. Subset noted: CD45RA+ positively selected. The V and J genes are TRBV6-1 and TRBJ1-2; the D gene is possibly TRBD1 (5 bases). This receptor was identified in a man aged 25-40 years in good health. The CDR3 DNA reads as TGTGCCAGCAGTGAGGGACCGGCCCGGGGGGGCTACACCTTC. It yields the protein CASSEGPARGGYTF.